This record covers a single T cell receptor beta chain. Its antigen is not identified. This sample stems from a study of T cell responses to AZD1222 COVID-19 vaccine. Study conclusions and caveats: Regions 160-218 and 743-854 held dominance among vaccine-associated CD4 TCRs, which spanned spike. At baseline, seropositivity was found in only 5 to 7 AZD1222 recipients.

The assay was immunoSEQ multiplex PCR, and TCRdb's table has in-frame clones only and misses some. The sample contains approximately 150,000 clones, approximately 94% of which appear only once. Sequenced material: peripheral blood, taken 28 days after the second AZD1222 dose. This receptor was taken from an adult who received the AZD1222 COVID-19 vaccine.

The CDR3 protein is CASSLGSGGRSSYNEQFF. For the CDR3, the DNA is TGCGCCAGCAGCTTGGGTAGCGGAGGGAGAAGCTCCTACAATGAGCAGTTCTTC. This chain joins TRBV5-1 and TRBJ2-1, with a tentative D call TRBD2 (6 bases). With 0 bases removed from V and 0 bases from J, the gap between germline ends came to 16 bases. The CDR3 is 18 amino acids. Germline CDR1 is SGHRS and CDR2 is YFSETQ.